This T cell receptor (beta chain) appears in the sequencing data of a study of tumor and adjacent non-tumor tissue in lung cancer. The overall study: Aged about 31 to 80 years, patients included roughly eleven men and about 5 women with stage I to III disease. Study-level findings and limits: Compared with tumor, normal lung showed significantly lower TCR diversity.

This clonotype came up once. Its specificity is unknown. Compared with germline, one end of the junction differs, possibly owing to a read error. No cell sorting was done before RNA was extracted from the tissue. The normal lung tissue was taken more than 3 cm from the tumor edge. TCRbeta libraries were built with three rounds of nested PCR, modified from ARM-PCR. TCRdb called the multiplex PCR reads again in MiXCR, with one record for every CDR3 protein. The data hold approximately 100,000 distinct CDR3 sequences, with roughly three fifths observed a single time. Germline CDR1 reads MGHRA; CDR2 reads YSYEKL. CDR3 length: 16 amino acids.

This receptor was taken from a man between 60 and 70 years old with non-small cell lung cancer. The specimen was distant non-tumor lung tissue. The chain uses TRBV4-1 and TRBJ2-2, with D perhaps TRBD2 (6 bases). CDR3 DNA sequence: TGCGCCAGCAACCAAGACGGGAGAGGGGTCACCGGGGAGCTGTTTTTT. Protein: CASNQDGRGVTGELFF.